A selection of T cell receptor beta chains follows, all from one sample in a study of blood T cell repertoires in COVID-19. Profiled with immunoSEQ multiplex PCR; TCRdb holds only in-frame clones, not every one. The sample shows 150,000 to 200,000 clones, about nine tenths of them seen only once. Sample: peripheral blood. The receptor source for this set is a man aged 18-30 years who had recovered from COVID-19. The CDR3 runs from the conserved cysteine through the conserved F or W. A D gene is named only where the DNA matches it firmly. Clone size is shown for a subset of rows, as once, few, many or a class of expanded clone.

v_gene	j_gene	d_gene	abundance	CDR3nt	CDR3aa
TRBV2	TRBJ2-2	TRBD1	.	TGTGCCAGCCAACCGGGACAGGGGCGGACCGGGGAGCTGTTTTTT	CASQPGQGRTGELFF
TRBV18	TRBJ2-2	TRBD2	.	TGTGCCAGCTCACCCCTAGCGGACCCTAGTGGGGAGCTGTTTTTT	CASSPLADPSGELFF
TRBV24-1	TRBJ2-7	TRBD1	.	TGTGCCACCAGTGGAGCGGACAGGTACGAGCAGTACTTC	CATSGADRYEQYF
TRBV2	TRBJ1-2	.	.	TGTGCCAGCAGGGACAGCCACTACACCTTC	CASRDSHYTF
TRBV29-1	TRBJ2-1	.	.	TGCAGCGTTGTGGGGGGGGCCAAGCCCTACAATGAGCAGTTCTTC	CSVVGGAKPYNEQFF
TRBV6-2/TRBV6-3	TRBJ2-7	TRBD2	.	TGTGCCAGCAGTGGACTAGCGGGAGTGGACGAGCAGTACTTC	CASSGLAGVDEQYF
TRBV5-1	TRBJ2-2	.	.	TGCGCCAGCAGCTTTGCAGGGCTGGTTTCCGGGGAGCTGTTTTTT	CASSFAGLVSGELFF
TRBV4-3	TRBJ2-1	TRBD2	few	TGCGCCAGCAGCCACGGCGGGAGCTCCTACAATGAGCAGTTCTTC	CASSHGGSSYNEQFF
TRBV13	TRBJ2-6	.	.	TGTGCCAGCTTTACAAGATCTGGGGCCAACGTCCTGACTTTC	CASFTRSGANVLTF
TRBV2	TRBJ1-1	.	.	TGTGCCAGCAGTGAACTGGGCAGGGAAGCTTTCTTT	CASSELGREAFF
TRBV2	TRBJ1-4	.	.	TGTGCCAGCAGTGCCCTGAACAGGGCCGTTAATGAAAAACTGTTTTTT	CASSALNRAVNEKLFF
TRBV5-1	TRBJ2-1	.	.	TGCGCCAGCAGCTCTTCTACGGGCTCCTACAATGAGCAGTTCTTC	CASSSSTGSYNEQFF
TRBV7-2	TRBJ1-2	TRBD1	.	TGTGCCAGCAGCTTAGCGCCGGGACAGGGGGAGGATGGCTACACCTTC	CASSLAPGQGEDGYTF
TRBV6-2/TRBV6-3	TRBJ2-7	TRBD1	.	TGTGCCAGCAGCAGACCGGGACAGGGTAACTACGAGCAGTACTTC	CASSRPGQGNYEQYF
TRBV5-4	TRBJ2-5	.	.	TGTGCCAGCAGCTTGGTACTAGCCAAAGAGACCCAGTACTTC	CASSLVLAKETQYF
TRBV9	TRBJ2-1	.	.	TGTGCCAGCAGCGTGGAGGGCGCGCCCTACAATGAGCAGTTCTTC	CASSVEGAPYNEQFF
TRBV10-3	TRBJ2-6	TRBD1	.	TGTGCCATCAGTCCCGGGACAGGGGCTTGGGGGGCCAACGTCCTGACTTTC	CAISPGTGAWGANVLTF
TRBV30	TRBJ2-7	.	.	TGTGCCTGGAGTGTTTCCGCTACCTCCTACGAGCAGTACTTC	CAWSVSATSYEQYF
TRBV2	TRBJ1-1	.	.	TGTGCCAGCAGGGAAAGTCTTCAGTCAGGGACTGAAGCTTTCTTT	CASRESLQSGTEAFF
TRBV29-1	TRBJ2-3	TRBD2	.	TGCAGCGTCGGAAGGACTAGCTGGTCAGATACGCAGTATTTT	CSVGRTSWSDTQYF
TRBV10-3	TRBJ1-1	.	once	TGTGCCACCGGGCCGGGGGGGGCGACTGAAGCTTTCTTT	CATGPGGATEAFF
TRBV28	TRBJ1-2	.	few	TGTGCCGCAAACGGGGTTTCCTATGGCTACACCTTC	CAANGVSYGYTF
TRBV19	TRBJ2-1	TRBD2	.	TGTGCCAGTAGTATAGGCGGCGCGGGAGGCCAGAATGAGCAGTTCTTC	CASSIGGAGGQNEQFF
TRBV7-8	TRBJ2-3	.	.	TGTGCCAGCAGCTCGGACTGGCTCGTAGATACGCAGTATTTT	CASSSDWLVDTQYF
TRBV5-1	TRBJ2-7	.	.	TGCGCCAGCAGCTTGGAAGGGGCTACCTACGAGCAGTACTTC	CASSLEGATYEQYF
TRBV7-2	TRBJ2-5	TRBD2	.	TGTGCCAGCAGCTTTTCTCTAGCGGGAGTGGGAGAGACCCAGTACTTC	CASSFSLAGVGETQYF
TRBV2	TRBJ2-5	TRBD2	.	TGTGCCAGCATCACGAAACTAGCGGGAGGGGGACAAGAGACCCAGTACTTC	CASITKLAGGGQETQYF
TRBV5-1	TRBJ2-3	.	.	TGCGCCAGCAGCTTGCCCCTGGATACGCAGTATTTT	CASSLPLDTQYF
TRBV4-3	TRBJ2-2	.	.	TGCGCCAGCAGCCAACGTGAATTTTCCGTGGGGGTGGAGGGAGGGGAGCTGTTTTTT	CASSQREFSVGVEGGELFF
TRBV28	TRBJ2-1	.	.	TGTGCCAGCAGGACAGGTGGCGGATCCTACAATGAGCAGTTCTTC	CASRTGGGSYNEQFF
TRBV4-3	TRBJ1-4	TRBD1	few	TGCGCCAGCAGCCTCAGGGGGAATGAAAAACTGTTTTTT	CASSLRGNEKLFF
TRBV6-2/TRBV6-3	TRBJ1-2	TRBD1	.	TGTGCCAGCAGTTACTCTCGACAGGGCTCTGGCTACACCTTC	CASSYSRQGSGYTF
TRBV5-1	TRBJ1-1	.	.	TGCGCCAGCAGCTTGGTGAGGGACACTGAAGCTTTCTTT	CASSLVRDTEAFF
TRBV6-5	TRBJ1-2	TRBD1	.	TGTGCCAGCAGTCGAGGGACAGGGGATGGCTACACCTTC	CASSRGTGDGYTF
TRBV12-3/TRBV12-4	TRBJ1-6	.	.	TGTGCCAGCAGTTTACCAAATTCACCCCTCCACTTT	CASSLPNSPLHF
TRBV6-5	TRBJ2-7	TRBD2	few	TGTGCCAGCAACCAACTAGCGGCGGTGGGAGAGCAGTACTTC	CASNQLAAVGEQYF
TRBV27	TRBJ1-2	TRBD1	.	TGTGCCAGCAGAAGGACAGGGAGTGGCTACACCTTC	CASRRTGSGYTF
TRBV6-4	TRBJ2-2	.	.	TGTGCCAGCAGTTTTAGCGGAAACACCGGGGAGCTGTTTTTT	CASSFSGNTGELFF
TRBV2	TRBJ1-6	.	few	TGTGCCAGCAGTTCTAGGACAGTCACTAATTCACCCCTCCACTTT	CASSSRTVTNSPLHF
TRBV11-2	TRBJ2-3	TRBD2	.	TGTGCCAGCAGCCCGCTTTCAGCGGGAGGGAACACAGATACGCAGTATTTT	CASSPLSAGGNTDTQYF
TRBV28	TRBJ2-2	TRBD2	.	TGTGCCAGCAGCTCTAGCGGGATTAAGACCGGGGAGCTGTTTTTT	CASSSSGIKTGELFF
TRBV6-1	TRBJ1-4	.	.	TGTGCCAGCAGTGAAGCGCCTAGGGGCGCGACTAATGAAAAACTGTTTTTT	CASSEAPRGATNEKLFF
TRBV5-6	TRBJ2-2	TRBD1	.	TGTGCCAGCAGCCCCGACAGGGGGCGAGGCACCGGGGAGCTGTTTTTT	CASSPDRGRGTGELFF
TRBV5-1	TRBJ2-3	.	once	TGCGCCAGCAGCTTAGGAGGGGCGCGTACAGATACGCAGTATTTT	CASSLGGARTDTQYF
TRBV12-3/TRBV12-4	TRBJ1-1	.	.	TGTGCCAGCAGTTTTCGGGGAACTATTGAGGCTTTCTTT	CASSFRGTIEAFF
TRBV7-9	TRBJ2-7	.	.	TGTGCCAGCAGCTTAGTCTCCGGCGAGCAGTACTTC	CASSLVSGEQYF
TRBV6-2/TRBV6-3	TRBJ2-5	TRBD2	once	TGTGCCAGCAGTTACCCCCGGACTAGCGGGAGCAAGACCCAGTACTTC	CASSYPRTSGSKTQYF
TRBV10-3	TRBJ2-2	TRBD2	.	TGTGCCTCGGGAGGGGGATCGAACACCGGGGAGCTGTTTTTT	CASGGGSNTGELFF
TRBV6-2/TRBV6-3	TRBJ2-5	.	.	TGTGCCAGCAGTTACGGAACAGCCGGCCAAGAGACCCAGTACTTC	CASSYGTAGQETQYF
TRBV28	TRBJ1-2	.	.	TGTGCCAGCAGTTTAGGGGGGTGGGGTGGCTACACCTTC	CASSLGGWGGYTF
TRBV11-2	TRBJ1-5	.	once	TGTGCCAGCAGCCAGGCGTTGAACCGGGACATAAATCAGCCCCAGCATTTT	CASSQALNRDINQPQHF
TRBV5-1	TRBJ1-1	.	.	TGCGCCAGCAGCGCCGACAGGCTGAACACTGAAGCTTTCTTT	CASSADRLNTEAFF
TRBV2	TRBJ2-7	TRBD2	.	TGTGCCAGCAAGGGCGGGGGAGAGCAGTACTTC	CASKGGGEQYF
TRBV4-1	TRBJ2-3	.	.	TGCGCCAGCAGCCTTGGCCCCACAGATACGCAGTATTTT	CASSLGPTDTQYF
TRBV15	TRBJ1-6	.	.	TGTGCCACCAGCAGAGATCCGAGAGGGGAGGGCTCCTATAATTCACCCCTCCACTTT	CATSRDPRGEGSYNSPLHF